The present T cell receptor beta chain was sequenced within a study of CD8 T cells in Susac syndrome. A quantity of about 0.5 to 1 ug RNA underwent reverse transcription using random hexamers. TCRdb processed the immunoSEQ multiplex PCR reads anew with MiXCR; each CDR3 protein has one entry. Of about 200,000 distinct CDR3 sequences in the sample, over 85% are singletons; the top ten hold approximately 0.094%. This CDR3 has 13 residues. V was shortened by 1 base and J by 7 bases, with 8 bases between the two germline ends. In germline, CDR1 is SGHTA, CDR2 FQGNSA. In blood CD8+ and CD4+ T cells, TCR beta underwent sequencing.

This TCR was sampled from a human donor in good health. The specimen was CD4+ T cells from PBMCs. The V and J genes are TRBV7-2 and TRBJ2-4; D may be TRBD1 or TRBD2 (5 bases each). The CDR3 nucleotides are TGTGCCAGCAGCTTAGACGGGGCGAACATTCAGTACTTC. It yields the protein CASSLDGANIQYF.